Below, 19 T cell receptor beta chains from the same sample are listed, as sequenced in a study of cytomegalovirus exposure and HLA in healthy donors. The protocol was immunoSEQ multiplex PCR, while the TCRdb copy is restricted to in-frame clones and leaves out a portion. The data hold 100,000 or so clones, with around 87% observed a single time. Sequenced material: PBMCs. These receptors were collected from a woman aged 18-35 years in good health and CMV-seropositive.

J is TRBJ2-7 and V is TRBV4-2; 8 bases match TRBD1. The length of the CDR3 is 15 residues. J lost 3 bases, V lost 4 bases, and 8 bases had no gene match. Germline V gene sequence: CDR1 LGHNA, CDR2 YNFKEQ. DNA for the CDR3: TGTGCCAGCAGCCCTCACTTGGGACAGGACTACGAGCAGTACTTC. This encodes CASSPHLGQDYEQYF.

J is TRBJ1-2 and V is TRBV4-1; 7 positions match TRBD1. Germline V CDR1 and CDR2: MGHRA, YSYEKL. The CDR3 has 14 amino acids. The V and J ends lost 1 base and 7 bases, in that order; junction bases with no gene match: 6. The CDR3 nucleotides read TGCGCCAGCAGCCAAGTGACAGGGCGGGGTGGCTACACCTTC. Its protein product is CASSQVTGRGGYTF.

The genes are TRBV19 and TRBJ1-2; possibly TRBD1 for D (5 bases). V dropped 4 bases and J dropped 7 bases, with 16 bases sitting between them. CDR3 length: 14 residues. The germline V gene encodes CDR1 LNHDA and CDR2 SQIVND (reference sequence). The CDR3 DNA sequence: TGTGCCAGTAGTAGGGGTGGAGGGGCCGGTGGCTACACCTTC. This codes for CASSRGGGAGGYTF. Using reference TRBV19 and TRBJ1-2 for the parts outside the CDR3, the full variable domain is DGGITQSPKYLFRKEGQNVTLSCEQNLNHDAMYWYRQDPGQGLRLIYYSQIVNDFQKGDIAEGYSVSREKKESFPLTVTSAQKNPTAFYLCASSRGGGAGGYTFGSGTRLTVV.

This clone was observed a handful of times. The chain couples TRBV6-1 to TRBJ1-1; D uncertain. The CDR3 runs to 14 residues. CDR1 and CDR2 from the germline V gene are MNHNS and SASEGT. Trimming left V 2 bases short and J 6 bases short, with 13 bases between. DNA of the CDR3: TGTGCCAGCAGTGAATTAGCGGCCTTCGCTGAAGCTTTCTTT. Translation gives CASSELAAFAEAFF.

The chain uses TRBV28 and TRBJ2-7; 10 bases line up with TRBD1. Unmatched junction bases numbered 14, after V lost 2 bases and J lost 7 bases. Germline CDR1 MDHEN, CDR2 SYDVKM. The CDR3 extends over 17 amino acids. CDR3 DNA sequence: TGTGCCAGCAGTTTAAGCGGGACAGGGGTTCTTGGGCGGGAGCAGTACTTC. It yields the protein CASSLSGTGVLGREQYF. Using reference TRBV28 and TRBJ2-7 for the parts outside the CDR3, the full variable domain is DVKVTQSSRYLVKRTGEKVFLECVQDMDHENMFWYRQDPGLGLRLIYFSYDVKMKEKGDIPEGYSVSREKKERFSLILESASTNQTSMYLCASSLSGTGVLGREQYFGPGTRLTVT.

The rearrangement links TRBV27 to TRBJ1-2, with D unresolved. CDR1 is MNHEY, CDR2 SMNVEV, per germline (reference sequence). The CDR3 covers 14 residues. V shed 2 bases and J shed 9 bases, with 16 bases lying between them. CDR3: CASSLRREKNSYTF. CDR3 DNA: TGTGCCAGCAGTTTAAGAAGGGAGAAAAATAGCTACACCTTC.

The genes are TRBV7-3 and TRBJ2-5; tentatively, D is TRBD2 (7 bases). Trimming removed 5 bases from V and 5 bases from J, with 15 bases in between. This CDR3 region has 14 residues. Germline V gene sequence: CDR1 SGHTA, CDR2 FQGTGA. The CDR3, as DNA: TGTGCCAGCAGCCCTAGGGGGGGAGACGAGACCCAGTACTTC. This sequence encodes CASSPRGGDETQYF.

This clone has a single count. The chain recombines TRBV10-3 with TRBJ2-7, with 8 bases aligning to TRBD1. V lost 4 bases and J lost 1; bases outside the gene matches: 6. The germline V gene encodes CDR1 ENHRY and CDR2 SYGVKD. This CDR3 is built from 15 residues. The CDR3 is CAISVETGVSYEQYF. The CDR3 nucleotides read TGTGCCATCAGTGTCGAGACAGGGGTTTCCTACGAGCAGTACTTC.

The chain carries TRBV6-6 and TRBJ2-7, with TRBD2 matching 8 bases. The CDR3 totals 14 residues. The V and J ends lost 6 bases and 7 bases, in that order; junction bases with no gene match: 11. Germline V gene sequence: CDR1 MNHNY, CDR2 SVGAGI (reference sequence). The CDR3 DNA reads TGTGCCAGCAGCAGCGGGACTAGTCTAATTGAGCAGTACTTC. Amino acids: CASSSGTSLIEQYF.

The chain carries TRBV30 and TRBJ2-2, with D tentatively TRBD1 (6 bases). Germline loops: CDR1 GTSNPN, CDR2 SVGIG (reference sequence). The CDR3 consists of 18 residues. Trimming left V 1 base short and J 4 bases short, with 22 bases between. This CDR3 is CAWSALGRLTQGTGELFF. DNA of the CDR3: TGTGCCTGGAGTGCACTTGGACGCCTAACACAGGGCACCGGGGAGCTGTTTTTT.

The table lists this clone with a few counts. The rearrangement links TRBV19 to TRBJ1-5; 8 bases agree with TRBD1. The germline CDR1 and CDR2 sequences are LNHDA and SQIVND (reference sequence). The CDR3 extends over 12 amino acids. V was pared by 6 bases and J by 11 bases, with 6 bases of the junction left unmatched. CDR3 amino acids: CASRDREGAQHF. The CDR3 DNA follows: TGTGCCAGTAGGGACAGGGAGGGGGCCCAGCATTTT.

The V and J genes are TRBV9 and TRBJ2-7; 7 positions match TRBD2. Per the germline V gene, CDR1 is SGDLS and CDR2 is YYNGEE. The V gene end was trimmed by 2 bases and the J gene end by 2 bases; junction bases not matched to a gene: 10. The CDR3 length is 16 residues. The CDR3, as DNA: TGTGCCAGCAGCGTCGAGGCTAGCGGAACCCCCTACGAGCAGTACTTC. Its protein is CASSVEASGTPYEQYF.

As concerns this clone: A junction boundary mismatches the germline segment, possibly from a read error. The chain couples TRBV18 to TRBJ2-5, with a weak D call TRBD2 (6 bases). CDR3 length: 13 amino acids. CDR1 is KGHSH and CDR2 is LQKENI in the germline V gene. In nucleotides, the CDR3 is TGTACCAGCTCATCCTTAAGCGGGGAGACCCAGTACTTC. Protein: CTSSSLSGETQYF.

The chain recombines TRBV7-3 with TRBJ1-1; D ambiguous. Per the germline V gene, CDR1 is SGHTA and CDR2 is FQGTGA. V lost 5 bases, J lost 0 bases, and 7 bases lay in between. CDR3 size: 13 residues. This chain's CDR3 is CASSPQMNTEAFF. The CDR3 nucleotides read TGTGCCAGCAGCCCTCAGATGAACACTGAAGCTTTCTTT.

As DNA, the CDR3 is TGTGCCAGCAGTGTGGACAGCTCCTACGAGCAGTACTTC. Translating it yields CASSVDSSYEQYF. The chain carries TRBV6-1 and TRBJ2-7; D possibly corresponds to TRBD1 (6 bases). Germline CDR1 and CDR2: MNHNS and SASEGT. The CDR3 loop spans 13 amino acids. The V end was cut by 4 bases, the J end by 0 bases, with 7 bases between.

The chain carries TRBV7-9 and TRBJ2-5, with 11 bases fitting TRBD2. The CDR3 sequence is 16 residues long. CDR1 is SEHNR and CDR2 is FQNEAQ in the germline V gene (reference sequence). V was clipped by 4 bases and J by 1 base; unmatched bases: 5. CDR3 protein: CASSSTSGNFQETQYF. In DNA, the CDR3 is TGTGCCAGCAGCTCGACTAGCGGGAACTTCCAAGAGACCCAGTACTTC.

V usage is TRBV28 and J usage is TRBJ1-5, with 10 bases lining up with TRBD1. Trimming took 5 bases from V and 3 from J; bases not matched to a gene: 7. The CDR3 extends over 16 amino acids. The germline V gene encodes CDR1 MDHEN and CDR2 SYDVKM. The chain's CDR3 is CASSPRTGGPNQPQHF. The CDR3 DNA reads as TGTGCCAGCAGTCCCCGGACAGGGGGACCCAATCAGCCCCAGCATTTT.

The rearrangement joins TRBV7-9 to TRBJ2-3; a weak D match, TRBD2 (5 bases). V lost 2 bases to trimming and J lost 2 bases, with 14 bases between them. Germline-derived CDR1 and CDR2 are SEHNR and FQNEAQ (reference sequence). This CDR3 contains 16 residues. CDR3 coding DNA: TGTGCCAGCAGCTTAAGAACAGCGGATCACACAGATACGCAGTATTTT. It codes for CASSLRTADHTDTQYF. Together with reference TRBV7-9 and TRBJ2-3, the CDR3 gives the full variable domain: DTGVSQNPRHKITKRGQNVTFRCDPISEHNRLYWYRQTLGQGPEFLTYFQNEAQLEKSRLLSDRFSAERPKGSFSTLEIQRTEQGDSAMYLCASSLRTADHTDTQYFGPGTRLTVL.

This clone was recorded once. This chain uses TRBV6-1 with TRBJ2-2; 11 bases are a match to TRBD1. CDR1 is MNHNS, CDR2 SASEGT, per germline. The CDR3 is 15 amino acids. J gave up 4 bases and V 8 bases, and 6 bases lay outside the gene matches. The CDR3 nucleotides read TGTGCCAGCTCCCAGGACAGGGGGCGCACCGGGGAGCTGTTTTTT. Its translation: CASSQDRGRTGELFF.